This entry lists 25 T cell receptor beta chains sequenced from one sample in a study of blood T cells in healthy people across ages. Combining a sample-barcoded 5' primer with a J-beta primer mix, a second PCR ran for roughly 7 to 11 cycles. TCRdb reanalysed the 5' RACE reads using MiXCR and keeps one entry per CDR3 protein. The sample lists approximately 960,000 distinct CDR3 sequences, approximately 32% occurring once. Separately, the same data were catalogued under a study of T cells of mothers and their children.

The sequenced material came from blood. The receptor set was obtained from a woman aged 40 to 50 in good health.

This clonotype was seen repeatedly, ten times or more. Written as DNA, the CDR3 is TGTGCCAGCAGCCAAAGATCCAGCACAGATACGCAGTATTTT. This encodes CASSQRSSTDTQYF. The chain combines TRBV7-3 with TRBJ2-3; D call uncertain. The CDR3 runs 14 residues. Germline V gene sequence: CDR1 SGHTA, CDR2 FQGTGA. Between the trimmed V and J ends, which lost 5 bases and 0 bases, there was a span of 9 bases.

This clonotype was seen a handful of times. The chain links TRBV2 to TRBJ2-1, with 7 bases aligning to TRBD2. This CDR3 contains 14 residues. Looked up from germline, CDR1 is SNHLY and CDR2 is FYNNEI. V trimming: 0 bases; J trimming: 6 bases; junction bases outside the gene matches: 2. The DNA for the CDR3 is TGTGCCAGCAGTGAAGCGGGGGGGAGCAATGAGCAGTTCTTC. As protein: CASSEAGGSNEQFF.

This clonotype was counted a few times. The V and J genes are TRBV12-3 or TRBV12-4 and TRBJ2-2; 9 bases line up with TRBD1. CDR3 length equals 15 residues. Germline trimming cut 3 bases from V and 6 bases from J; bases unmatched to any gene: 5. CDR3 DNA: TGTGCCAGCAGTTTGAACACAGGGGGCCCCGGGGAGCTGTTTTTT. Translated: CASSLNTGGPGELFF.

The chain carries TRBV27 and TRBJ1-5; TRBD1 matches at 9 bases. The CDR3 loop spans 16 amino acids. With 4 bases clipped from V and 2 bases from J, the junction kept 6 bases outside the gene matches. The germline V gene has CDR1 MNHEY and CDR2 SMNVEV (reference sequence). The chain's CDR3 is CASSSGTGKGNQPQHF. The CDR3, as DNA: TGTGCCAGCAGTTCTGGGACAGGGAAAGGCAATCAGCCCCAGCATTTT.

This clonotype was picked up many times. This chain links TRBV5-1 with TRBJ2-1; D not certain. Trimming stripped 0 bases from V and 8 bases from J, with 15 bases between. The CDR3 runs 15 residues. CDR1 is SGHRS and CDR2 is YFSETQ in the germline V gene. Written as DNA, the CDR3 is TGCGCCAGCAGCTTGGCCGTGGGTAGCATCGATGAGCAGTTCTTC. This gives the protein CASSLAVGSIDEQFF.

This clonotype showed up many times. The rearrangement joins TRBV7-2 to TRBJ2-7, with 12 bases lining up with TRBD1. The CDR3 runs 15 residues. V dropped 3 bases and J dropped 5; count of bases not matched to a gene: 5. Per germline, CDR1 SGHTA and CDR2 FQGNSA. The CDR3 DNA reads as TGTGCCAGCAGCTTGGTGGGACAGGGGGCGAACGAGCAGTACTTC. This codes for CASSLVGQGANEQYF.

This clonotype was seen a handful of times. A much bigger clone sits one base away, suggesting this may be a read error. The V gene is TRBV10-3, the J gene TRBJ1-6; the D gene is possibly TRBD1 (5 bases). Germline V gene lookup returns CDR1 ENHRY and CDR2 SYGVKD. The CDR3 length is 13 residues. The ends were cut back, 3 bases at V and 5 bases at J, with 5 bases in the middle. This chain's CDR3 is CAISDRDNSPLHF. CDR3 sequence (DNA): TGTGCCATCAGTGACAGGGATAATTCACCCCTCCACTTT.

Concerning this clonotype: A read error may explain this, as a much larger clone is one base away. The genes are TRBV20-1 and TRBJ2-7, with unresolved D. Trimming removed 0 bases at V and 7 bases at J, with 19 bases between. The CDR3 extends over 15 amino acids. Germline V gene data show CDR1 as DFQATT and CDR2 as SNEGSKA (reference sequence). This chain's CDR3 is CSARDFGDFINEQYF. CDR3 sequence (DNA): TGCAGTGCTAGAGATTTTGGAGACTTCATAAATGAGCAGTACTTC.

As to this clonotype: Compared with germline, one end of the junction differs, possibly owing to a read error. J is TRBJ2-1 and V is TRBV7-7; TRBD1 aligns across 11 bases. The germline CDR1 and CDR2 sequences are SSHAT and FNYEAQ (reference sequence). This CDR3 contains 17 residues. The CDR3 nucleotides read TGTGCTAGCAGCTTAGGGGACAGGGGGGGCTCCTACAATGAGCAGTTCTTC. Its protein is CASSLGDRGGSYNEQFF. Supplemented by reference TRBV7-7 and TRBJ2-1, the full variable domain reads GAGVSQSPRYKVTKRGQDVTLRCDPISSHATLYWYQQALGQGPEFLTYFNYEAQPDKSGLPSDRFSAERPEGSISTLTIQRTEQRDSAMYRCASSLGDRGGSYNEQFFGPGTRLTVL.

The V gene is TRBV20-1, the J gene TRBJ1-5; 10 nucleotides align to TRBD1. The CDR3 runs to 14 residues. Trimming cost V 3 bases and J 7 bases; bases outside gene matches: 6. Germline values: CDR1 DFQATT, CDR2 SNEGSKA (reference sequence). In DNA, the CDR3 is TGCAGTGCTAGGATAGACAGGGGGCTCCAGCCCCAGCATTTT. This codes for CSARIDRGLQPQHF.

V usage is TRBV20-1 and J usage is TRBJ2-3; D is ambiguous. V was clipped by 7 bases and J by 4 bases, with 12 bases between them. Per the germline V gene, CDR1 is DFQATT and CDR2 is SNEGSKA (reference sequence). The CDR3 covers 12 residues. The DNA of the CDR3 is TGCAGTGAGTGGGGAAGGGCAGATACGCAGTATTTT. The encoded protein is CSEWGRADTQYF.

This chain uses TRBV20-1 with TRBJ2-5, with D perhaps TRBD2 (6 bases). The CDR3 sequence is 15 residues long. From germline, CDR1 is DFQATT and CDR2 SNEGSKA (reference sequence). V was clipped by 0 bases and J by 1 base, with 12 bases between them. CDR3: CSARDGGSTQETQYF. DNA for the CDR3: TGCAGTGCTAGAGATGGGGGGTCTACCCAAGAGACCCAGTACTTC.

The chain employs TRBV2 and TRBJ2-5, with 10 bases identical to TRBD2. Germline values: CDR1 SNHLY, CDR2 FYNNEI. Unmatched junction bases numbered 8, after V lost 5 bases and J lost 5 bases. The CDR3 spans 15 residues. Here the CDR3 DNA reads TGTGCCAGCAGTCCCGGGACTAGCGTCAAGGAGACCCAGTACTTC. It encodes CASSPGTSVKETQYF.

V and J are TRBV4-1 and TRBJ2-7; the match to TRBD1 covers 7 bases. This CDR3 contains 17 residues. Germline values: CDR1 MGHRA, CDR2 YSYEKL. V lost 2 bases and J lost 2; bases outside the gene matches: 12. The CDR3 sequence: CASSQKPGTEFTYEQYF. CDR3 DNA sequence: TGCGCCAGCAGCCAAAAGCCGGGGACAGAATTCACCTACGAGCAGTACTTC.

Comments on this clonotype: A read error may account for a junction end that differs from germline. The DNA for the CDR3 is TGTGCCATCAGTGACCCCGGACGGACGAACACCGGGGAGCGGTTTTTT. Encoded protein: CAISDPGRTNTGERFF. V is TRBV10-3 and J is TRBJ2-2, with D possibly matching TRBD2 (5 bases). The germline V gene has CDR1 ENHRY and CDR2 SYGVKD. There are 16 residues in the CDR3.

This clonotype was found many times. The gene calls are TRBV12-3 or TRBV12-4 and TRBJ1-5; maybe TRBD1 (5 bases). Deletions cut 6 bases from V and 2 bases from J, with 17 bases between. The CDR3 length is 16 residues. The CDR3 spells CASRQGASGGNQPQHF. CDR3 sequence (DNA): TGTGCCAGCAGACAAGGGGCCTCCGGGGGCAATCAGCCCCAGCATTTT.

The rearrangement joins TRBV6-2 or TRBV6-3 to TRBJ1-5, with unresolved D. The CDR3 is 14 amino acids. Trimming left V 4 bases short and J 0 bases short, with 7 bases between. Germline CDR1 reads MNHEY; CDR2 reads SVGEGT. The CDR3 sequence is CASSSTYSNQPQHF. The DNA of the CDR3 is TGTGCCAGCAGTTCTACCTATAGCAATCAGCCCCAGCATTTT.

Points on this clonotype: A much larger clone differs by one base, so this may be a read error. J is TRBJ1-6 and V is TRBV7-3, with 7 bases fitting TRBD1. This CDR3 comprises 14 residues. Per germline, CDR1 SGHTA and CDR2 FQGTGA. CDR3 in amino acids: CASSVGQYNSPFHF. The DNA for the CDR3 is TGTGCCAGCAGCGTGGGACAGTATAATTCACCCTTCCACTTT.

The chain employs TRBV18 and TRBJ2-7; 7 nucleotides match TRBD1. Germline CDR1 is KGHSH and CDR2 is LQKENI. V trimming: 2 bases; J trimming: 2 bases; junction bases outside the gene matches: 6. The CDR3 length is 15 residues. CDR3 sequence: CASSPNTGAAYEQYF. DNA of the CDR3: TGTGCCAGCTCACCAAATACAGGGGCCGCCTACGAGCAGTACTTC.

The rearrangement joins TRBV27 to TRBJ2-5; D ambiguous. Between the trimmed V and J ends, which lost 2 bases and 5 bases, there was a span of 9 bases. This CDR3 comprises 13 residues. Germline values: CDR1 MNHEY, CDR2 SMNVEV (reference sequence). The CDR3 sequence is CASSLTGCETQYF. DNA of the CDR3: TGTGCCAGCAGTTTAACCGGGTGTGAGACCCAGTACTTC.

The chain recombines TRBV5-1 with TRBJ2-2, with D tentatively TRBD2 (6 bases). The CDR3 spans 17 residues. V gave up 4 bases and J gave up 0 bases, with 16 bases separating them. Germline CDR1 SGHRS, CDR2 YFSETQ. In nucleotides, the CDR3 is TGCGCCAGCAGCATTAGAGGGACTGTCGCGAACACCGGGGAGCTGTTTTTT. Amino acid sequence: CASSIRGTVANTGELFF.

This chain connects TRBV24-1 to TRBJ2-5; D could derive from TRBD1 or TRBD2 (6 bases each). Looked up from germline, CDR1 is KGHDR and CDR2 is SFDVKD. The CDR3 extends over 15 amino acids. V was cut by 2 bases and J by 5 bases, with 14 bases left in between. In DNA form, the CDR3 reads TGTGCCACCAGTGATTGGTCGGGGGCGGAGGAGACCCAGTACTTC. Protein product: CATSDWSGAEETQYF.

This clonotype was seen at least ten times. The rearrangement joins TRBV28 to TRBJ1-2; D is unclear. The CDR3 consists of 14 residues. Per germline, CDR1 MDHEN and CDR2 SYDVKM. Trimming left V 3 bases short and J 3 bases short, with 11 bases between. The CDR3 DNA reads as TGTGCCAGCAGTTTTGCCAGGTCAGACTATGGCTACACCTTC. Encoded protein: CASSFARSDYGYTF.

Details on this clonotype: An end of the junction does not agree with germline; a read error may underlie this. The chain recombines TRBV27 with TRBJ2-4; D is unclear. Germline V lookup: CDR1 MNHEY, CDR2 SMNVEV (reference sequence). CDR3 length: 14 residues. CDR3 in DNA: TGTGCCAGCAATTTAGAGGCGTCCAAAAACATTCAGTACTTC. As protein: CASNLEASKNIQYF.

The J gene is TRBJ2-1, the V gene TRBV20-1; 8 bases fit TRBD2. The CDR3 loop spans 16 amino acids. V was pared by 1 base and J by 8 bases, with 13 bases of the junction left unmatched. Germline loops: CDR1 DFQATT, CDR2 SNEGSKA (reference sequence). CDR3 bases: TGCAGTGCTAGAGCCTTCAACCCAGCGGGAGAGGATGAGCAGTTCTTC. This sequence encodes CSARAFNPAGEDEQFF.